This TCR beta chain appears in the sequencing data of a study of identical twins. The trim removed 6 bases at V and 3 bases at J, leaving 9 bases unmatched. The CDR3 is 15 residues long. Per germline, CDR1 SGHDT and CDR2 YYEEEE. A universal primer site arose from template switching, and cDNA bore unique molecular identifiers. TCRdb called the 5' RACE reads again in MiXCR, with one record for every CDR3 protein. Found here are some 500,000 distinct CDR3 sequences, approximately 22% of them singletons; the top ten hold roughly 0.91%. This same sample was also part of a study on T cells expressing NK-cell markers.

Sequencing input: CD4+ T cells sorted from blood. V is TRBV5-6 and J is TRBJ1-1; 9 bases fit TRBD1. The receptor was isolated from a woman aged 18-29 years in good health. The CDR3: CASNGRDRAYTEAFF. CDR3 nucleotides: TGTGCCAGCAACGGGAGGGACAGGGCGTACACTGAAGCTTTCTTT.